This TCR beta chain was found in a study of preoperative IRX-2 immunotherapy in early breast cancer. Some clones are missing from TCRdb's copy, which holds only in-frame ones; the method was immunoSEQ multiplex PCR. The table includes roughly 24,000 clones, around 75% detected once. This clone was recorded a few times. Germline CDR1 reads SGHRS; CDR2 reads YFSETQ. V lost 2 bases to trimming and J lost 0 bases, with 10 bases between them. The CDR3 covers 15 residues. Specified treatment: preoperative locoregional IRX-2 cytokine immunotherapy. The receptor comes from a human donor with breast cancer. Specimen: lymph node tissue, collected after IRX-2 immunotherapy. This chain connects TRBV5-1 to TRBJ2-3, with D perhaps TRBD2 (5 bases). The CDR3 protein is CASSFQRSSTDTQYF. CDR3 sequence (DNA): TGCGCCAGCAGCTTCCAGCGGAGTAGCACAGATACGCAGTATTTT.